A single sample is the source of the 26 T cell receptor beta chains below, sequenced in a study of T-cell memory formation after mild COVID-19. A single record per CDR3 protein comes from TCRdb applying MiXCR to the 5' RACE reads. This sample has hundreds of thousands of distinct CDR3 sequences, with approximately 15% found just once. The sequenced sample consisted of PBMCs or a T cell subset sorted from them (not recorded which). The receptors here all came from a man younger than 35 who had mild COVID-19 (a few samples of this study predate the infection). Cell type and time point are not known.

A few counts support this clonotype. This rearrangement joins TRBV5-1 to TRBJ1-6; D gene ambiguous. Trimming cost V 0 bases and J 10 bases, with 5 bases left between them. The CDR3 has 12 residues. From germline, CDR1 is SGHRS and CDR2 YFSETQ. The CDR3 region is CASSLGKSPLHF. The CDR3 DNA is TGCGCCAGCAGCTTGGGGAAATCACCCCTCCACTTT.

This clonotype was detected ten times or more. The chain recombines TRBV7-2 with TRBJ1-2, with D possibly matching TRBD1 (5 bases). Germline V gene lookup returns CDR1 SGHTA and CDR2 FQGNSA. The CDR3 has 11 residues. V lost 4 bases, J lost 10 bases, and 10 bases lay in between. The CDR3 is CASSSTRVYTF. CDR3 bases: TGTGCCAGCAGCTCCACCAGGGTCTACACCTTC.

This clonotype has more than one count but fewer than ten. The V and J genes are TRBV4-3 and TRBJ2-7; TRBD1 is a possible D gene (6 bases). V was shortened by 0 bases and J by 2 bases, with 11 bases between the two germline ends. In germline, CDR1 is LGHNA, CDR2 YSLEER. This CDR3 is 15 amino acids long. For the CDR3, the DNA is TGCGCCAGCAGCCAAGATGCAGGGGTCCCCTACGAGCAGTACTTC. Translating gives CASSQDAGVPYEQYF.

The sample holds a few counts of this clonotype. This chain links TRBV11-2 with TRBJ2-3, with D possibly matching TRBD2 (7 bases). This CDR3 is 15 amino acids long. CDR1 is SGHAT and CDR2 is FQNNGV in the germline V gene. The V end was cut by 7 bases, the J end by 5 bases, with 19 bases between. CDR3 bases: TGTGCCAGCAATTATGGGGGGGCTGGCGGAGATACGCAGTATTTT. Protein: CASNYGGAGGDTQYF.

This chain links TRBV6-6 with TRBJ1-2, with D maybe TRBD1 (5 bases). Germline V CDR1 and CDR2: MNHNY, SVGAGI (reference sequence). This CDR3 is 12 amino acids long. Trimming removed 6 bases from V and 6 bases from J, with 11 bases in between. Here the CDR3 DNA reads TGTGCCAGCAGCCCCGGCAGGGATGGCTACACCTTC. Its translation: CASSPGRDGYTF.

The chain carries TRBV4-2 and TRBJ2-3; either TRBD1 or TRBD2 may fit D (5 bases each). Germline values: CDR1 LGHNA, CDR2 YNFKEQ. The germline V and J ends were trimmed by 0 bases and 4 bases, with 20 bases remaining between them. The CDR3 has 18 amino acids. The CDR3 loop is CASSQDQYGTGKADTQYF. The DNA for the CDR3 is TGTGCCAGCAGCCAAGATCAGTACGGGACGGGAAAGGCAGATACGCAGTATTTT.

The chain joins TRBV7-2 to TRBJ2-7, with D perhaps TRBD2 (6 bases). V was pared by 7 bases and J by 5 bases, with 15 bases between. Germline CDR1 reads SGHTA; CDR2 reads FQGNSA. This CDR3 is 13 amino acids long. The CDR3 DNA is TGTGCCAGCAAAGCGGGCCCGTCCGACGAGCAGTACTTC. Amino acid sequence: CASKAGPSDEQYF.

CDR3 nucleotide sequence: TGTGCCAGCAGTTTATCCGGGACCGACAATCAGCCCCAGCATTTT. Protein: CASSLSGTDNQPQHF. The chain is built from TRBV28 and TRBJ1-5, with D perhaps TRBD1 (5 bases). The CDR3 sequence is 15 residues long. V lost 1 base and J lost 3, with 10 bases in between. The germline V gene has CDR1 MDHEN and CDR2 SYDVKM.

This clonotype was detected a few times. The CDR3 spells CASSYGQGVTEAFF. The CDR3 DNA reads TGTGCCAGCAGTTACGGACAGGGGGTCACTGAAGCTTTCTTT. The V call is TRBV6-6, the J call TRBJ1-1; TRBD1 agrees at 10 bases. This CDR3 spans 14 amino acids. Trimming removed 2 bases from V and 4 bases from J; junction bases left unmatched: 1. In germline, CDR1 is MNHNY, CDR2 SVGAGI (reference sequence).

The genes are TRBV3-1 and TRBJ1-1; a possible D gene is TRBD1 (5 bases). Trimming stripped 3 bases from V and 4 bases from J, with 12 bases between. The CDR3 is made up of 14 amino acids. Per germline, CDR1 LGHDT and CDR2 YNNKEL (reference sequence). The CDR3 DNA reads TGTGCCAGCAGCCATTACCGGGACTCCACTGAAGCTTTCTTT. Its protein product is CASSHYRDSTEAFF.

The chain links TRBV20-1 to TRBJ1-2; perhaps TRBD1 as D (5 bases). From germline, CDR1 is DFQATT and CDR2 SNEGSKA (reference sequence). There are 14 residues in the CDR3. With 3 bases removed from V and 7 bases from J, the gap between germline ends came to 18 bases. For the CDR3, the DNA is TGCAGTGCTAGGCCCTGGAGGGACCTGAGTGGCTACACCTTC. As protein: CSARPWRDLSGYTF.

V is TRBV20-1 and J is TRBJ2-7; D gene unclear. This CDR3 spans 14 amino acids. With 0 bases removed from V and 0 bases from J, the gap between germline ends came to 9 bases. CDR1 and CDR2 from the germline V gene are DFQATT and SNEGSKA (reference sequence). The CDR3 protein is CSARDDVSSYEQYV. As DNA, the CDR3 is TGCAGTGCTAGAGATGATGTGAGCTCCTACGAGCAGTACGTC.

This rearrangement joins TRBV20-1 to TRBJ1-5; D may be TRBD1 (6 bases). Trimming left V 0 bases short and J 3 bases short, with 12 bases between. CDR1 and CDR2 (germline): DFQATT, SNEGSKA (reference sequence). The CDR3 has 15 amino acids. CDR3 in amino acids: CSAREPGVDNQPQHF. In DNA, the CDR3 is TGCAGTGCTAGAGAGCCAGGGGTTGACAATCAGCCCCAGCATTTT.

J is TRBJ1-1 and V is TRBV4-2, with D perhaps matching TRBD1 (5 bases). Trimming shortened V by 1 base and J by 3 bases, and 12 bases separated the two germline ends. This CDR3 is 15 amino acids long. Germline-derived CDR1 and CDR2 are LGHNA and YNFKEQ. CDR3 protein: CASSQGGRVDTEAFF. The DNA for the CDR3 is TGTGCCAGCAGCCAAGGTGGCAGGGTAGACACTGAAGCTTTCTTT.

The table lists this clonotype with a few counts. This chain connects TRBV5-1 to TRBJ2-3; the D gene is possibly TRBD1 (7 bases). CDR3 length: 14 amino acids. V was cut by 2 bases and J by 5 bases, with 12 bases left in between. Germline V gene lookup returns CDR1 SGHRS and CDR2 YFSETQ. CDR3 region: CASSFGGQRDTQYF. CDR3 nucleotide sequence: TGCGCCAGCAGCTTCGGGGGACAGAGAGATACGCAGTATTTT.

V is TRBV12-3 or TRBV12-4 and J is TRBJ2-5; TRBD2 agrees at 8 bases. J was trimmed by 5 bases and V by 5 bases; bases with no gene match: 7. The CDR3 runs to 14 residues. CDR3 region: CASSVPGGRETQYF. In DNA, the CDR3 is TGTGCCAGCAGTGTCCCGGGGGGGCGGGAGACCCAGTACTTC.

The J gene is TRBJ2-7, the V gene TRBV4-1; D may match TRBD1 or TRBD2 (5 bases each). CDR1 and CDR2 from the germline V gene are MGHRA and YSYEKL. V was clipped by 3 bases and J by 1 base, with 19 bases between them. This CDR3 region has 17 residues. The CDR3 is CASSQASGTLGSYEQYF. The CDR3 bases are TGCGCCAGCAGCCAGGCCTCCGGGACGCTGGGGTCCTACGAGCAGTACTTC.

This clonotype was detected only a few times. The genes are TRBV7-2 and TRBJ1-2; tentatively, D is TRBD1 (5 bases). Trimming shortened V by 5 bases and J by 8 bases, and 12 bases separated the two germline ends. The CDR3 has 12 residues. Germline-derived CDR1 and CDR2 are SGHTA and FQGNSA. CDR3 in DNA: TGTGCCAGCAGCCAGTTAAAGGGGGGCTACACCTTC. Translating gives CASSQLKGGYTF.

The sample holds many counts of this clonotype. The V gene is TRBV12-3 or TRBV12-4, the J gene TRBJ1-2; D is uncertain. The CDR3 has 11 amino acids. Trimming cost V 3 bases and J 4 bases, with 3 bases left between them. The CDR3 spells CASSLGYGYTF. CDR3 in DNA: TGTGCCAGCAGTTTGGGCTATGGCTACACCTTC.

This chain joins TRBV20-1 and TRBJ1-5; D not certain. The CDR3 consists of 13 residues. Germline loops: CDR1 DFQATT, CDR2 SNEGSKA (reference sequence). Trimming took 3 bases from V and 2 from J, leaving 8 bases between them. CDR3 protein: CSARYQGNQPQHF. The CDR3 coding sequence is TGCAGTGCTAGGTATCAGGGCAATCAGCCCCAGCATTTT.

This clonotype was seen at least ten times. The chain uses TRBV6-5 and TRBJ1-2, with 7 bases matching TRBD1. The CDR3 is made up of 17 amino acids. From germline, CDR1 is MNHEY and CDR2 SVGAGI. The ends lost 5 bases at V and 4 bases at J; junction bases unmatched: 16. This CDR3 reads CASSITTGTYRSYGYTF. DNA of the CDR3: TGTGCCAGCAGTATAACGACAGGGACCTATAGATCCTATGGCTACACCTTC.

The chain employs TRBV10-1 and TRBJ2-2; 7 nucleotides match TRBD1. CDR1 is WNHNN and CDR2 is SYGVQD in the germline V gene (reference sequence). This CDR3 has 14 residues. V dropped 6 bases and J dropped 4; count of bases not matched to a gene: 5. The DNA for the CDR3 is TGCGCCAGCAGGGACGACAGGGCCACCGGGGAGCTGTTTTTT. It encodes CASRDDRATGELFF.

The V and J genes are TRBV6-6 and TRBJ2-5, with D possibly being TRBD2 (6 bases). CDR3 size: 14 residues. Germline CDR1 MNHNY, CDR2 SVGAGI (reference sequence). V dropped 2 bases and J dropped 5 bases, with 12 bases sitting between them. CDR3: CASSYAARGETQYF. In nucleotides, the CDR3 is TGTGCCAGCAGTTACGCCGCCCGGGGGGAGACCCAGTACTTC.

This chain uses TRBV12-3 or TRBV12-4 with TRBJ2-7, with 10 bases lining up with TRBD1. CDR3 length: 15 amino acids. After removal of 0 bases from V and 4 bases from J, the junction contained 3 bases not matched to a gene. DNA of the CDR3: TGTGCCAGCAGTTTAGCCCGGGACAGGGGATACGAGCAGTACGTC. It translates to CASSLARDRGYEQYV.

V is TRBV20-1 and J is TRBJ2-5; TRBD2 matches at 7 bases. The germline V gene has CDR1 DFQATT and CDR2 SNEGSKA (reference sequence). The trim removed 5 bases at V and 5 bases at J, leaving 8 bases unmatched. The CDR3 loop spans 13 amino acids. As DNA, the CDR3 is TGCAGTGCTCCCGCCTGGGAGGGGGAGACCCAGTACTTC. Amino acid sequence: CSAPAWEGETQYF.

The rearrangement links TRBV15 to TRBJ2-5; D possibly uses TRBD1 or TRBD2 (5 bases each). The V gene lost 8 bases and the J gene lost 4 bases, with 14 bases spanning the gap. The CDR3 has 13 amino acids. Per the germline V gene, CDR1 is LNHNV and CDR2 is YYDKDF (reference sequence). The CDR3 coding sequence is TGTGCCACCGCCGACGGGGCGGGAGAGACCCAGTACTTC. Protein: CATADGAGETQYF.